This T cell receptor (beta chain) was recovered during a study of spatial heterogeneity in lung cancer (dated by TCRdb to about 2019). As for the study more broadly: Donors were 72 patients with early-stage, untreated non-small cell lung cancer from the lung TRACERx cohort. Follow-up PBMC samples were sequenced whenever available, with a median time to follow-up of approximately two years after resection. More beta-chain than alpha-chain transcripts were consistently detected, likely reflecting higher beta-chain transcript abundance. In the raw uncorrected reads, each unique combination of TCR and UMI appeared on average more than ten times. TCR alpha and beta repertoires were quantitatively compared across multiple tumor regions, matched nontumor lung and blood in non-small cell lung cancer. The study linked features of the TCR repertoire to counts of nonsynonymous mutations, which were determined by whole-exome sequencing of tumor tissue. Both alpha and beta chains were TCR-sequenced in approximately 220 tumor regions, about 69 matched nontumor lung samples and roughly 54 PBMC samples obtained at surgery.

V and J are truncated by 0 bases and 5 bases respectively, leaving an intervening sequence of 9 bases. CDR1 and CDR2 (DFQATT, SNEGSKA) derive from the germline V gene (reference sequence). The CDR3 goes from the cysteine to the phenylalanine over 13 residues. The read is trimmed to its CDR3 DNA, 39 bases read in frame from base 1. On this clonotype: Its antigen target is currently unknown. No much larger clone is present one base from it, and per-base qualities are unavailable.

This specimen's time point label, interpreted: blood at routine non-recurrence follow-up after resection. TCR sequencing used whole RNA extracted from tumor and nontumor lung tissue, or from cryopreserved PBMC samples, without cell sorting. A patient was chosen for TCR sequencing only when enough RNA was available from at least two tumor regions. The library was prepared using 5' RACE. Sequencing was performed on a NextSeq 500. In the TCR library protocol, a unique molecular identifier was attached to each TCR cDNA molecule so that PCR and sequencing errors could be corrected. As for the original processing: TCR identification, UMI-based error correction and CDR3 extraction were performed with Decombinator tools. Expanded TCRs were defined as those above a frequency of 2 per 1,000, corresponding to the top 1% of the tumor frequency distribution. Renyi diversity was computed with the R vegan package after each repertoire had been subsampled 100 times to 5,000 TCRs. To build CDR3 similarity networks, amino acid triplet string-kernel similarity was used, and CDR3s were connected when their pairwise similarity was above 0.82. Through fastp at Q25 and MiXCR, TCRdb rebuilt clones from the public reads, retaining in-frame beta chains. For every CDR3 protein sequence, its rows merge into one entry that carries the most common genes and DNA. TCRdb's processing, not the authors' own work, is the source of the V and J calls. The sample data list fewer than 30,000 distinct CDR3 sequences, and over 7.5% of these were observed just once. About a fifth of the sample is taken by the ten largest.

Study-wide findings and limitations: Additional single-cell paired TCR alpha and beta sequencing was considered necessary to confirm, at a functional level, the hypothesis that regional TCRs recognize regional mutations. Only 14 to 15 patients were included in comparisons of baseline and follow-up blood repertoires. Ubiquitous expanded tumor TCRs showed up in blood more often at tumor resection than at routine follow-up.

The material was PBMCs, obtained at follow-up. The clonotype was recovered from a male donor with early-stage non-small cell lung cancer. The V gene is TRBV20-1 and the J gene is TRBJ2-3; TRBD2 might be the D gene, on 5 matching bases. The CDR3 corresponds to CSARDRGIDTQYF. The DNA sequence is given as TGCAGTGCTAGAGATCGAGGGATAGATACGCAGTATTTT.